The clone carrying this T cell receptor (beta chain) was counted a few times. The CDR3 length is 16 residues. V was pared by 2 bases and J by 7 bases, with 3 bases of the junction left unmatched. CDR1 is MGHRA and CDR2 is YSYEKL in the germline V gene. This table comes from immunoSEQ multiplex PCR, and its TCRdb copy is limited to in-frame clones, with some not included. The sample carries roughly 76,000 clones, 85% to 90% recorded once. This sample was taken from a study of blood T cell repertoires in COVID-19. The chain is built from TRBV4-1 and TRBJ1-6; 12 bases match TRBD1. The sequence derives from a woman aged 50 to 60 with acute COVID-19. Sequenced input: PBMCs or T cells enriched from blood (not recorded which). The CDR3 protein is CASSQLGTGGNSPLHF. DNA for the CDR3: TGCGCCAGCAGCCAATTAGGGACAGGGGGCAATTCACCCCTCCACTTT.